These T cell receptor beta chains were read from a single sample in a study of cytomegalovirus exposure and HLA in healthy donors. Profiled with immunoSEQ multiplex PCR; TCRdb holds only in-frame clones, not every one. The table lists around 61,000 clones, around 92% of them singletons. Material: PBMCs. These receptors were taken from a man between 18 and 29 years old in good health and CMV-seropositive. Both conserved end residues are trimmed from each CDR3.

V gene	J gene	CDR3 protein
TRBV28	TRBJ2-3	ASSLYRGLDTQY
TRBV7-3	TRBJ2-3	AREFESTDTQY
TRBV5-1	TRBJ2-2	ASSPPGQGGTGELF
TRBV6-1	TRBJ2-3	ASSPEGDTQY
TRBV6-6	TRBJ2-3	ASSYRPDSNTQY
TRBV5-1	TRBJ2-7	ASSPIAGEGYEQY
TRBV11-2	TRBJ2-1	ASSPGTGANEQF
TRBV10-3	TRBJ2-1	AISYGLAGNNEQF
TRBV6-1	TRBJ1-4	ASSDGPGGEKLF
TRBV5-1	TRBJ2-2	ASSFYRGRLGELF
TRBV27	TRBJ2-5	ASSQRREETQY
TRBV29-1	TRBJ2-3	SVEVVDLERTDTQY
TRBV18	TRBJ1-1	ASKPKVQGLMNTEAF
TRBV2	TRBJ2-5	ASSARLAGGPRQETQY
TRBV9	TRBJ1-2	ASSVEAVEGTGIEEYYGYT
TRBV4-2	TRBJ1-1	ASSQDRGSTEAF
TRBV5-1	TRBJ2-1	ASSLSSGRLDEQF
TRBV7-2	TRBJ2-2	ASSTVGGAGELF
TRBV30	TRBJ1-1	AWHPLRPSRNTEAF
TRBV7-2	TRBJ2-2	ASSRVGTGLLGELF
TRBV21-1	TRBJ2-5	ASSDEGREATGGETQY
TRBV11-2	TRBJ2-7	ASSPGQVGDEQY
TRBV30	TRBJ1-2	AWSVSTGGADGYT
TRBV18	TRBJ1-1	ASSLGTGGTEAF
TRBV11-1	TRBJ2-4	ASSLVRGTGSKNIQY
TRBV5-1	TRBJ2-1	ASSPGLFSYNEQF
TRBV9	TRBJ2-7	ASSPTAGPGWVNEQY
TRBV6-4	TRBJ2-7	ASSEGQGFSYEQY
TRBV7-3	TRBJ2-3	ASSFGGVGTDTQY
TRBV18	TRBJ2-1	ASSPQTEQF
TRBV29-1	TRBJ2-2	SASGGADGELF
TRBV11-3	TRBJ1-4	ASRVDRGPTNEKLF
TRBV5-1	TRBJ2-3	ASSLASVFGLPTDTQY
TRBV6-1	TRBJ2-7	ASSGTGRYEQY
TRBV14	TRBJ2-7	ASSKRISSGTGEQY
TRBV27	TRBJ1-1	ASSFGTGANTEAF
TRBV23-1	TRBJ2-5	ASSPGEWETQY
TRBV15	TRBJ2-2	ATSRDLGSSGGELF
TRBV19	TRBJ1-5	ASSSTGRGQPQH
TRBV11-3	TRBJ2-1	ASSLAPTSGSSEQF
TRBV27	TRBJ2-1	ASSFVISGQHGEQF
TRBV19	TRBJ2-7	ASSYLGRGEQY
TRBV5-6	TRBJ2-7	ASSFRGQTYEQY
TRBV5-4	TRBJ2-3	ASSDRTSTDTQY
TRBV6-1	TRBJ1-5	ASSDQQGSPQH
TRBV19	TRBJ1-1	ASSIKGPNTEAF
TRBV6-5	TRBJ2-5	ASSYGGTGPRVTQY
TRBV27	TRBJ2-7	ASSVAGGTYEQY
TRBV7-2	TRBJ1-2	ASSITQARGYT
TRBV11-2	TRBJ2-1	ASSPSGRGNEQF
TRBV30	TRBJ2-5	AWSARGGWVQETQY
TRBV6-1	TRBJ2-5	ASSEASGQAETQY
TRBV5-4	TRBJ2-6	ASSLGSSGANVLT
TRBV6-5	TRBJ2-7	ASKASGDSYEQY
TRBV9	TRBJ1-1	ASSVLDRSEAF